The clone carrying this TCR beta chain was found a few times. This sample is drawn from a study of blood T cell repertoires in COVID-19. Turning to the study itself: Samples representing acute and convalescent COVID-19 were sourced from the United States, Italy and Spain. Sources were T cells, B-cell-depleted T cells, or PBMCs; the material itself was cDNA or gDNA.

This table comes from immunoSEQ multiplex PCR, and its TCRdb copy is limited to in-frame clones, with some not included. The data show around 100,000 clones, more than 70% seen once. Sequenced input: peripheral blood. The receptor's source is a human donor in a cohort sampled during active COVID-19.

CDR3 amino acids: CASSIGSGFGQPQHF. CDR3 coding DNA: TGTGCCAGTAGTATAGGATCAGGGTTTGGTCAGCCCCAGCATTTT. The rearrangement joins TRBV19 to TRBJ1-5, with a tentative D call TRBD1 (5 bases). Germline CDR1 reads LNHDA; CDR2 reads SQIVND (reference sequence). The CDR3 contains 15 residues. With 1 base removed from V and 6 bases from J, the gap between germline ends came to 13 bases.